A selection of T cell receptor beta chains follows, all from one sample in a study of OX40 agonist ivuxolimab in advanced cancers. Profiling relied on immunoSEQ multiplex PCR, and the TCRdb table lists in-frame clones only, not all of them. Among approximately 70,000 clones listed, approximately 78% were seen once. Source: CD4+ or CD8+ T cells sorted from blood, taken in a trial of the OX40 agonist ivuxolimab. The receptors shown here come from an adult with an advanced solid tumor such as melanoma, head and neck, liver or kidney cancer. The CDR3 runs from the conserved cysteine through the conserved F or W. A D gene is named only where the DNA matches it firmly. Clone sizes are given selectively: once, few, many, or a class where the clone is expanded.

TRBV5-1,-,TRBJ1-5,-,CASSLEGGGGNQPQHF,TGCGCCAGCAGCTTGGAAGGGGGAGGGGGCAATCAGCCCCAGCATTTT
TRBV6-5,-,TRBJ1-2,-,CASSYRQTYYGYTF,TGTGCCAGCAGTTACCGACAGACATACTATGGCTACACCTTC
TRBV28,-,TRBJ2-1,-,CASSSSSTGTYGYNEQFF,TGTGCCAGCAGTTCTTCCTCCACCGGGACCTACGGCTACAATGAGCAGTTCTTC
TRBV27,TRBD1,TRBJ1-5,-,CASSLRWDRGAPFYQPQHF,TGTGCCAGCAGTTTACGCTGGGACAGGGGTGCGCCATTCTATCAGCCCCAGCATTTT
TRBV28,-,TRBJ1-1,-,CASSFTLTSDMNTEAFF,TGTGCCAGCAGTTTTACCCTCACGAGCGACATGAACACTGAAGCTTTCTTT
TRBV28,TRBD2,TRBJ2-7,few,CASSSGGSYEQYF,TGTGCCAGCAGCAGCGGGGGCTCCTACGAGCAGTACTTC
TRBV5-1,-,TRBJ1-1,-,CASSFGGSGRSNTEAFF,TGCGCCAGCAGCTTCGGGGGCAGCGGTAGATCGAACACTGAAGCTTTCTTT
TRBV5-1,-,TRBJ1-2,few,CASSLDVGGDYGYTF,TGCGCCAGCAGCTTGGATGTAGGGGGGGACTATGGCTACACCTTC
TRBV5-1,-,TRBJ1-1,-,CASSLGSGGLYTEAFF,TGCGCCAGCAGCTTGGGGAGCGGGGGGCTATACACTGAAGCTTTCTTT
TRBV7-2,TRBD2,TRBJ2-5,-,CASSSRGGKETQYF,TGTGCCAGCAGCTCCCGGGGGGGGAAAGAGACCCAGTACTTC
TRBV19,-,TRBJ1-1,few,CASSSPTGSTEAFF,TGTGCCAGTAGTTCGCCAACAGGGAGCACTGAAGCTTTCTTT
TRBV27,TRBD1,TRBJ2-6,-,CASSSPGTAGANVLTF,TGTGCCAGCAGTTCCCCGGGGACAGCTGGGGCCAACGTCCTGACTTTC
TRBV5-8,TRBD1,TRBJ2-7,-,CASSPVGTGTGRAYYEQYF,TGTGCCAGCAGCCCCGTCGGGACAGGGACTGGTCGGGCGTACTACGAGCAGTACTTC
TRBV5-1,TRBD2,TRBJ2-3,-,CASKIIAGSTDTQYF,TGCGCCAGTAAGATCATAGCGGGAAGCACAGATACGCAGTATTTT
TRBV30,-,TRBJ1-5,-,CAWSRDGFNQPQHF,TGTGCCTGGAGTAGGGACGGATTCAATCAGCCCCAGCATTTT
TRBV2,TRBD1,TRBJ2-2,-,CASKGANTGELFF,TGTGCCAGCAAGGGGGCCAACACCGGGGAGCTGTTTTTT
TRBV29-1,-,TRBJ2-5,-,CSVERGRGETQYF,TGCAGCGTTGAACGGGGGCGGGGAGAGACCCAGTACTTC
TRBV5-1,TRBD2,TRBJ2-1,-,CASSLEGRLAVYNEQFF,TGCGCCAGCAGCTTGGAGGGACGACTAGCGGTTTACAATGAGCAGTTCTTC
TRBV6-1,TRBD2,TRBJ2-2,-,CASRGGLLNTGELFF,TGTGCCAGCAGGGGGGGACTACTCAACACCGGGGAGCTGTTTTTT
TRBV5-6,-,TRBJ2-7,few,CASSLGQIYEQYF,TGTGCCAGCAGCTTGGGACAAATCTACGAGCAGTACTTC
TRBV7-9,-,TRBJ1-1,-,CASSPGWRTEAFF,TGTGCCAGCAGCCCAGGGTGGCGAACTGAAGCTTTCTTT
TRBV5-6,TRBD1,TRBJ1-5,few,CASSLEFGRTGGHQPQHF,TGTGCCAGCAGCTTGGAGTTTGGTCGGACAGGGGGCCATCAGCCCCAGCATTTT
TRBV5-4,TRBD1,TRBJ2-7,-,CASSLLRQGAYEQYF,TGTGCCAGCAGCCTACTACGACAGGGGGCCTACGAGCAGTACTTC
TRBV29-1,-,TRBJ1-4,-,CSVVGTLGTNEKLFF,TGCAGCGTTGTAGGGACGTTAGGGACTAATGAAAAACTGTTTTTT
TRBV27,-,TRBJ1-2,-,CASRNRYYGYTF,TGTGCCAGCAGAAACAGGTACTATGGCTACACCTTC
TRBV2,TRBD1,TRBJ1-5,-,CASSGDRGNQPQHF,TGTGCCAGCAGTGGGGACAGGGGCAATCAGCCCCAGCATTTT
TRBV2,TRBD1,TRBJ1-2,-,CASSEGNRGDYTF,TGTGCCAGCAGTGAAGGGAACAGGGGAGACTACACCTTC
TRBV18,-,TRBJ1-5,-,CASSPQGNQPQHF,TGTGCCAGCTCACCGCAGGGCAATCAGCCCCAGCATTTT
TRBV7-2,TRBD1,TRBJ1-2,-,CASSASGTGDYGYTF,TGTGCCAGCAGCGCATCCGGGACAGGGGACTATGGCTACACCTTC
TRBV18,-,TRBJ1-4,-,CASSPQGVVGKLFF,TGTGCCAGCTCACCACAGGGAGTCGTGGGGAAACTGTTTTTT
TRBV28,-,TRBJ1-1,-,CASRGFGRTEAFF,TGTGCCAGCAGGGGGTTCGGTCGGACTGAAGCTTTCTTT
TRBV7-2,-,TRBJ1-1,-,CASSPRTSPGGEAFF,TGTGCCAGCAGCCCTAGGACCTCTCCGGGGGGTGAAGCTTTCTTT
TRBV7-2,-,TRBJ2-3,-,CASSSWDTQYF,TGTGCCAGCAGCTCCTGGGATACGCAGTATTTT